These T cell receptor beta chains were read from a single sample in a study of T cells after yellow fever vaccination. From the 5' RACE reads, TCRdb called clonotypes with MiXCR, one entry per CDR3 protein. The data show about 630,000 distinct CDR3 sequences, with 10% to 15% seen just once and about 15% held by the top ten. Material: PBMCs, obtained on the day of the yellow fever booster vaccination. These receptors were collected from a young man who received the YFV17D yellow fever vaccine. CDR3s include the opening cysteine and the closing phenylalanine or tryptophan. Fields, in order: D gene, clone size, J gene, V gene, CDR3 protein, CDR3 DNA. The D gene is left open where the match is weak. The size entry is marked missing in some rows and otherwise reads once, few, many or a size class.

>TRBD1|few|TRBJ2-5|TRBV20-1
CSARVGTGKGWETQYF
TGCAGTGCTAGAGTAGGGACAGGGAAGGGGTGGGAGACCCAGTACTTC
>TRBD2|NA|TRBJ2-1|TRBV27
CASSFDSPGLPSSYNEQFF
TGTGCCAGCAGTTTCGATTCCCCGGGACTACCCTCGAGCTACAATGAGCAGTTCTTC
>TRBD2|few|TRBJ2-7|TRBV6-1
CASRISGRTSYEQYF
TGTGCCAGCAGAATTAGCGGGAGGACCTCCTACGAGCAGTACTTC
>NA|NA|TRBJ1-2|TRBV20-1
CSAGNGRHPRYGYTF
TGCAGTGCCGGCAATGGCAGGCACCCCCGCTATGGCTACACCTTC
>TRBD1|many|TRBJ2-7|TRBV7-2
CASSFGQGTYEQYF
TGTGCCAGCAGCTTCGGACAGGGGACCTACGAGCAGTACTTC
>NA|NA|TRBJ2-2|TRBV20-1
CCARDPSLDPDGELFF
TGCTGTGCTAGAGATCCCTCCCTAGATCCAGACGGGGAGCTGTTTTTT
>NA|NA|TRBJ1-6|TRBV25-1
CASTPYGSSYNSPLHF
TGTGCCAGCACTCCTTATGGGAGCTCCTATAATTCACCCCTCCACTTT
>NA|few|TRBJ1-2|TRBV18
CASSPSKGYGYTF
TGTGCCAGCTCACCATCGAAGGGGTATGGCTACACCTTC
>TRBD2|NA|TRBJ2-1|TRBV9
CASSLSPSGRARRYNEQFF
TGTGCCAGCAGCCTCTCCCCTAGCGGGAGGGCCAGGAGATACAATGAGCAGTTCTTC
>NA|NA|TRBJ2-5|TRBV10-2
CASSEIAGQETQYF
TGCGCCAGCAGTGAGATTGCGGGCCAAGAGACCCAGTACTTC
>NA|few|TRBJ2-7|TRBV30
CARSGGTASYEQYF
TGTGCCCGCTCGGGCGGGACAGCCTCCTACGAGCAGTACTTC
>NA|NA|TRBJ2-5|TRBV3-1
CASSHNPGEETQYF
TGTGCCAGCAGCCATAACCCCGGGGAAGAGACCCAGTACTTC
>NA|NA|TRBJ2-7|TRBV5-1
CASSLVGQYYEQYF
TGCGCCAGCAGCTTGGTCGGACAATACTACGAGCAGTACTTC
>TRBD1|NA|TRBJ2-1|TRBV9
CASSGYRDRAINEQFF
TGTGCCAGCAGCGGATACCGGGACAGGGCTATCAATGAGCAGTTCTTC
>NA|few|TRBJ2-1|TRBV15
CATSRGERHNEQFF
TGTGCCACCAGCAGAGGGGAGCGCCACAATGAGCAGTTCTTC
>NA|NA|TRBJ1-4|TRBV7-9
CASSLNLGNEKLFF
TGTGCCAGCAGCTTAAACCTCGGGAATGAAAAACTGTTTTTT
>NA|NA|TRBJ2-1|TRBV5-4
CASIQGYEQFF
TGTGCCAGCATCCAGGGATATGAGCAGTTCTTC
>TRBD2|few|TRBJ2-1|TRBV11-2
CASSPTSGRTDNEQFF
TGTGCCAGCAGTCCTACAAGCGGGAGGACGGACAATGAGCAGTTCTTC
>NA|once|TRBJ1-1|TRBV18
CASSSTGYTEAFF
TGTGCCAGCTCGTCTACAGGGTACACTGAAGCTTTCTTT
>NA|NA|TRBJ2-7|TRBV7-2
CASSERELPLYEQYF
TGTGCCAGCAGCGAAAGGGAGCTACCCCTTTACGAGCAGTACTTC
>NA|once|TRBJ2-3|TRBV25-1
CATTLLNTDTQYF
TGTGCCACAACCCTACTAAACACAGATACGCAGTATTTT
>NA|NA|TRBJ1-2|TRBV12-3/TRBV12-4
CASSQGQNYGYTF
TGTGCCAGCAGTCAAGGACAGAACTATGGCTACACCTTC
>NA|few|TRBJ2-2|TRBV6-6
CASSYIGPGELFF
TGTGCCAGCAGTTACATAGGGCCCGGGGAGCTGTTTTTT
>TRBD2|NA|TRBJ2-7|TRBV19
CASRARERGAYEQYF
TGTGCCAGTAGAGCCAGAGAGCGGGGGGCCTACGAGCAGTACTTC
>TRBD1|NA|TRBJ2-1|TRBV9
CASSGTGENEQFF
TGTGCCAGCAGCGGTACAGGGGAGAATGAGCAGTTCTTC
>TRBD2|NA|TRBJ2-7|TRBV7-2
CASSSASGRNYEQYF
TGTGCCAGCAGCTCAGCTAGCGGGAGGAACTACGAGCAGTACTTC
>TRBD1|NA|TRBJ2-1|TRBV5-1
CASHLGTGPNEQFF
TGCGCCAGCCATCTGGGGACAGGGCCCAATGAGCAGTTCTTC
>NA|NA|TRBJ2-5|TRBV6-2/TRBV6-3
CASSYPRDGPSWRTQYF
TGTGCCAGCAGTTACCCGAGGGACGGCCCCAGCTGGAGGACCCAGTACTTC
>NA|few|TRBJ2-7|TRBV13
CASSQGAGALSSYEQYF
TGTGCCAGCAGCCAAGGGGCAGGGGCGCTGTCCTCCTACGAGCAGTACTTC
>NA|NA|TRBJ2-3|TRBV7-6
CASSTLSSGTLPTDTQYF
TGTGCCAGCAGCACCCTTAGCTCCGGGACCCTGCCCACAGATACGCAGTATTTT
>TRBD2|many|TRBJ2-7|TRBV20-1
CSWSGSSHYEQYF
TGCAGTTGGAGCGGGAGTAGTCACTACGAGCAGTACTTC
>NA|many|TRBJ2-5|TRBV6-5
CASSLDLETQYF
TGTGCCAGCAGTTTGGATTTAGAGACCCAGTACTTC
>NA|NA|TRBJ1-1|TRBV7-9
CASSLANGGTEAFF
TGTGCCAGCAGCTTAGCGAATGGGGGCACTGAAGCTTTCTTT
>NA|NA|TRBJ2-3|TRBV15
CATSRLQSDTQYF
TGTGCCACCAGCAGGTTACAGTCGGATACGCAGTATTTT
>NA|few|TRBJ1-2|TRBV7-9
CASSLEALEVGYTF
TGTGCCAGCAGCCTAGAGGCTTTAGAGGTTGGCTACACCTTC
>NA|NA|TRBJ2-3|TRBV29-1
CSVAVPDTQYF
TGCAGCGTTGCAGTTCCAGATACGCAGTATTTT
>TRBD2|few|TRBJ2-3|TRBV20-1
CSATPSGNTDTQYF
TGCAGTGCTACCCCTAGCGGGAACACAGATACGCAGTATTTT
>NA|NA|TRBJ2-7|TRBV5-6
CASAKTGLYEQYF
TGTGCCAGCGCCAAGACAGGATTGTACGAGCAGTACTTC
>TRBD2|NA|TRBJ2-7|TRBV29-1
CSVGTSYEQYF
TGCAGCGTCGGGACTAGCTACGAGCAGTACTTC
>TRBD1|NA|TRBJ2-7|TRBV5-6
CASSVPGTGEFYEQYF
TGTGCCAGCAGCGTCCCCGGGACAGGGGAATTCTACGAGCAGTACTTC
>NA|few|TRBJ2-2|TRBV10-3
CAISAGGYTGELFF
TGTGCCATCAGTGCTGGGGGCTATACCGGGGAGCTGTTTTTT
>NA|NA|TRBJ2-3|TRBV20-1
CSARSRQNTDTQYF
TGCAGTGCTAGAAGTCGACAGAACACAGATACGCAGTATTTT
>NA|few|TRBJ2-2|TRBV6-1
CASRTINTGELFF
TGTGCCAGCAGAACAATCAACACCGGGGAGCTGTTTTTT
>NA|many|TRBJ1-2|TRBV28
CASKGSSYGYTF
TGTGCCAGCAAGGGGTCGTCCTATGGCTACACCTTC
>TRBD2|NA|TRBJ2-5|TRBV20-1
CSARTSSATQYF
TGCAGTGCAAGGACTAGCTCAGCGACCCAGTACTTC
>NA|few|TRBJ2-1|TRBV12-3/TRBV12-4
CATAGTYNEQFF
TGTGCCACCGCCGGTACCTACAATGAGCAGTTCTTC